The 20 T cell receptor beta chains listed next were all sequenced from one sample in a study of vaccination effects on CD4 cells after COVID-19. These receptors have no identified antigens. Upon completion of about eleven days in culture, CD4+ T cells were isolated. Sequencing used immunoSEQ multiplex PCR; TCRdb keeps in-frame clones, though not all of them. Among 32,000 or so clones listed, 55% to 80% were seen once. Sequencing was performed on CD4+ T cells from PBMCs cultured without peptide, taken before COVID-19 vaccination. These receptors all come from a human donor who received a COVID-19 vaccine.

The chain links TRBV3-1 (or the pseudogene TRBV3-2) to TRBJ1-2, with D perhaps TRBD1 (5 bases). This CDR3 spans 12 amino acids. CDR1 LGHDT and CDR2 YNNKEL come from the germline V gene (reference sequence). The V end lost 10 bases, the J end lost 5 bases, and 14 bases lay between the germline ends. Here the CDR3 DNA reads TGTGCCACCTCAGGGAGACAATATGGCTACACCTTC. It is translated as CATSGRQYGYTF.

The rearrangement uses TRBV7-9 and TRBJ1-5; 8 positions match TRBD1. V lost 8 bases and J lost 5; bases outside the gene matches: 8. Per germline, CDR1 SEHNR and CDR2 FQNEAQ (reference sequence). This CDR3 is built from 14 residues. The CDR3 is CASQISDRDQPQHF. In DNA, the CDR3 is TGTGCCAGCCAAATCTCGGACAGGGATCAGCCCCAGCATTTT.

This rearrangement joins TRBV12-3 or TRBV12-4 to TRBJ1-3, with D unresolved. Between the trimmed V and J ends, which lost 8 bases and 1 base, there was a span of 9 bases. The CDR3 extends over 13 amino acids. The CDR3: CASRFISGNTIYF. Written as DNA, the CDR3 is TGTGCCAGCCGCTTCATTTCTGGAAACACCATATATTTT.

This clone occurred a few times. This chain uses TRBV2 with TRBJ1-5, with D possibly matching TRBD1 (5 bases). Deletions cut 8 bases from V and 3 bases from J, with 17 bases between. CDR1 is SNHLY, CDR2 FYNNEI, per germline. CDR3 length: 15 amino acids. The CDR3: CASGRDRGDNQPQHF. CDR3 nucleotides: TGTGCCAGCGGTAGGGACCGGGGGGACAATCAGCCCCAGCATTTT.

The DNA for the CDR3 is TGTGCCAGCAGCTTAATGCTTGGCGGACCTCCTACCTTC. It specifies CASSLMLGGPPTF. The chain carries TRBV7-9 and TRBJ1-2; D gene unclear. V dropped 2 bases and J dropped 14 bases, with 18 bases sitting between them. In germline, CDR1 is SEHNR, CDR2 FQNEAQ (reference sequence). CDR3 length equals 13 residues.

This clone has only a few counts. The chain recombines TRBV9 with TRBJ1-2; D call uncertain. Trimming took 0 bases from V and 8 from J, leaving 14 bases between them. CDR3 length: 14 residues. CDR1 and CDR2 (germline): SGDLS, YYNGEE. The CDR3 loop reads CASSVGYGEEGYTF. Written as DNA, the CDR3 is TGTGCCAGCAGCGTAGGGTACGGGGAGGAGGGCTACACCTTC.

The DNA of the CDR3 is TGTGCCAGTACGAATAGCGGGGGGGCACGGGAGACCCAGTACTTC. Its protein product is CASTNSGGARETQYF. V gene TRBV19 combines with J gene TRBJ2-5; 11 nucleotides match TRBD2. The trim removed 7 bases at V and 5 bases at J, leaving 9 bases unmatched. Germline CDR1 LNHDA, CDR2 SQIVND (reference sequence). The CDR3 contains 15 residues.

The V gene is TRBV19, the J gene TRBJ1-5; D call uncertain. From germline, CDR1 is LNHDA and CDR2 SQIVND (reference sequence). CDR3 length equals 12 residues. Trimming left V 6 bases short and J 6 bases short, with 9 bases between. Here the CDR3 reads CASSDRVQPQHF. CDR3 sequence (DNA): TGTGCCAGTAGCGACCGGGTTCAGCCCCAGCATTTT.

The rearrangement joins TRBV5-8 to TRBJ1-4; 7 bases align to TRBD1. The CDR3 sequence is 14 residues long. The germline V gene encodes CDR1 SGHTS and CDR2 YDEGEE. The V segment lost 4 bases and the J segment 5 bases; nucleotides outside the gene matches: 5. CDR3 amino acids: CASSHDRANEKLFF. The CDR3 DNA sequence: TGTGCCAGCAGCCACGACAGGGCGAATGAAAAACTGTTTTTT.

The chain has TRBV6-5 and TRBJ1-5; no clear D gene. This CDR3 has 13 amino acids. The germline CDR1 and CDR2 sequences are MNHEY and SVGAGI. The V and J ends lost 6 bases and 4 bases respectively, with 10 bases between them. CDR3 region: CASRPDGNQPQHF. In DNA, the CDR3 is TGTGCCAGCAGACCTGACGGGAATCAGCCCCAGCATTTT.

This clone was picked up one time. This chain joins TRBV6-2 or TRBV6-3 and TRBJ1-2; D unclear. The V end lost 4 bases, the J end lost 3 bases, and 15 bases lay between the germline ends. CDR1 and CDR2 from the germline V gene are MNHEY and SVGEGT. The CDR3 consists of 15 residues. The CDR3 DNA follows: TGTGCCAGCAGTTCCCTAGAAGAAAGATACTATGGCTACACCTTC. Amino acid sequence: CASSSLEERYYGYTF.

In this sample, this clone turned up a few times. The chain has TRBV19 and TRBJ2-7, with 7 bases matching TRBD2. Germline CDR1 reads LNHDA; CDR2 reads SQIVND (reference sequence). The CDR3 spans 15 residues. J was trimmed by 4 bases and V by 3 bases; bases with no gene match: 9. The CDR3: CASSIGVAGPYEQYF. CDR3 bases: TGTGCCAGTAGTATCGGGGTAGCGGGCCCTTACGAGCAGTACTTC.

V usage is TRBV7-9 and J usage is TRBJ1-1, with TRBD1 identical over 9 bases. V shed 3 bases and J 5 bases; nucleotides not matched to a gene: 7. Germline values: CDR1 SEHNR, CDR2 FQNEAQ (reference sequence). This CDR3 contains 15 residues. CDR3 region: CASSFPRDRETEAFF. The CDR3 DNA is TGTGCCAGCAGCTTTCCCCGGGACAGGGAGACTGAAGCTTTCTTT.

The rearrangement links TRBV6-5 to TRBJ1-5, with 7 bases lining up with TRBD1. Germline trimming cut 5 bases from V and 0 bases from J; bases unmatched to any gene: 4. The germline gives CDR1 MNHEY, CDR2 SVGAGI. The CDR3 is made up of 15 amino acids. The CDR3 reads CASSQGTVSNQPQHF. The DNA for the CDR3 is TGTGCCAGCAGTCAGGGGACAGTTAGCAATCAGCCCCAGCATTTT.

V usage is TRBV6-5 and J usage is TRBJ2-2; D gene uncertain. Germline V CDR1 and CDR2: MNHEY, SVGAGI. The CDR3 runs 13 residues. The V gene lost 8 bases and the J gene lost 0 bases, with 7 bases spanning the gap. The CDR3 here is CASETANTGELFF. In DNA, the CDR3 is TGTGCCAGCGAGACGGCGAACACCGGGGAGCTGTTTTTT.

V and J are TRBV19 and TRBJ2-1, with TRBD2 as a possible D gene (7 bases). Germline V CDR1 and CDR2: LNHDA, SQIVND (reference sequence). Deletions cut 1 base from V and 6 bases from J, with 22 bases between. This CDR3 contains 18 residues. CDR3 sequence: CASSIGGRGDRSINEQFF. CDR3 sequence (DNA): TGTGCCAGTAGTATAGGGGGGAGGGGGGATCGATCGATCAATGAGCAGTTCTTC. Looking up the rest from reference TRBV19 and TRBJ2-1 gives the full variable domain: DGGITQSPKYLFRKEGQNVTLSCEQNLNHDAMYWYRQDPGQGLRLIYYSQIVNDFQKGDIAEGYSVSREKKESFPLTVTSAQKNPTAFYLCASSIGGRGDRSINEQFFGPGTRLTVL.

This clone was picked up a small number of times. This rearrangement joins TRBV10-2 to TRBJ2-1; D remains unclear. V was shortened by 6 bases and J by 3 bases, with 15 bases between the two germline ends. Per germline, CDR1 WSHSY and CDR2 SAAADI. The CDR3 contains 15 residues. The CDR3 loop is CASRMAASFYNEQFF. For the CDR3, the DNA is TGCGCCAGCAGAATGGCCGCGTCCTTCTACAATGAGCAGTTCTTC.

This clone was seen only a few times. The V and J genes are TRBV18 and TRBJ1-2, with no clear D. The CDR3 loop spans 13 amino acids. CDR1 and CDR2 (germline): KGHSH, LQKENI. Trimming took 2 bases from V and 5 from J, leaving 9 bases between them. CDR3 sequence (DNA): TGTGCCAGCTCACCAGATACCAGATATGGCTACACCTTC. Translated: CASSPDTRYGYTF.

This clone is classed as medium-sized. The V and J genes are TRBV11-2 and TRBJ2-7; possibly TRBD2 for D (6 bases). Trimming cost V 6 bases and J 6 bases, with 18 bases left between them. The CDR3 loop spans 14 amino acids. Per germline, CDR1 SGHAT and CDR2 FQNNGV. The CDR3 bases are TGTGCCAGCAGAACCAGCGGGTTGGGTAGCGAGCAGTACTTC. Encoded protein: CASRTSGLGSEQYF.

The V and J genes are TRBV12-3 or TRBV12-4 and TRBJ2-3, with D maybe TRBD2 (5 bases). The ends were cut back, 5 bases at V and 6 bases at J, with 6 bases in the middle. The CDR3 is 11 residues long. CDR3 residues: CASSPGDTQYF. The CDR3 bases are TGTGCCAGCAGTCCGGGGGATACGCAGTATTTT.